This T cell receptor (beta chain) emerged from a study of vaccination effects on CD4 cells after COVID-19 (dated 2022 in TCRdb). Regarding the study in general: Participants received two doses of either the BNT162b2 or the mRNA-1273 mRNA SARS-CoV-2 vaccine. SARS-CoV-2 spike-specific CD4+ TCR repertoires were compared before and after mRNA vaccination in COVID-19 convalescent patients and in infection-naive vaccine recipients. Altogether, some 10 COVID-19 convalescent patients and a few SARS-CoV-2-naive healthy vaccine recipients made up the full study. In the study, cultures from other donors were sequenced using the Oncomine TCR Beta short-read assay on an Illumina iSeq 100. Results and caveats for the whole study, not just this receptor: Among healthy vaccine recipients, nearly all vaccine-induced clones were SARS-CoV-2 mono-reactive, and just 1 of 255 was cross-reactive with common cold coronaviruses. The study was limited by a small number of convalescent patients, and early post-infection timepoints were lacking. Clones induced by infection and clones induced by vaccination both contracted markedly at late timepoints after vaccination, which fits with T cell responses waning over time.

To note about this clone: Its antigen remains unidentified. No much larger clonotype is one base removed from it; base qualities were not supplied.

The germline V gene gives CDR1 as SQVTM and CDR2 as ANQGSEA. The CDR3 sequence holds 16 residues, the cysteine and phenylalanine included. Only the CDR3 DNA stays, 48 bases, in frame from base 1. The V and J ends are trimmed by 3 bases and 0 bases, leaving 16 bases between them. The protocol used for the library was the immunoSEQ multiplex PCR assay. TCR beta CDR3 sequencing was performed on DNA from the cultured, isolated CD4+ T cells. The paper's data handling went like this. The analysis removed non-productive TCR sequences, trimmed reads to the CDR3 region, and retained only CDR3s that were 7 or more amino acids long. The MANAFEST web app was used to identify antigen-specific clonotypes by comparing expansion in peptide wells with expansion in reference cultures. To count as positive, a clone had to show expansion at FDR<0.05 compared with the reference and with all other wells, an odds ratio above 5, and a frequency above 0.1% in two replicate wells. Clonotypes significantly expanded in SARS-CoV-2 spike wells and in at least one common cold coronavirus spike condition were defined as cross-reactive. Levenshtein distance calculated with the stringdist R package was used to assess CDR3 similarity, and unrooted trees were constructed with ape in R 3.6.1. TCRdb provides this immuneACCESS table in a form limited to in-frame rearrangements. Some clones are lacking; in checked studies, under half of them reflect an unresolved V gene, and why the rest are absent is not known. D and trimming come from the DNA, and the V and J calls and clone size come from that table. The table for this sample lists tens of thousands of clones; 60% to 70% of them were counted only once. The top ten clones comprise more than 9% of the sample.

The ViraFEST assay stimulated PBMC with viral peptide pools and then used TCR sequencing to identify antigen-specific CD4+ T cell clonotypes by expansion. After more than 9 days of culture, CD4+ T cells were isolated with the EasySep CD4+ T cell isolation kit. Negative nucleocapsid antibody results before and after vaccination confirmed that the healthy vaccine recipients had no prior SARS-CoV-2 infection. Some 2 million PBMC per well were cultured with 8.5 to 10 ug/ml peptides in IMDM containing 5% human AB serum, around 10 IU/ml IL-2 and gentamicin. Half of the culture medium was replaced with fresh IL-2-containing medium on days 3 and 7. Unless noted otherwise, every peptide stimulation condition was cultured in triplicate wells. Using Ficoll-Paque Plus gradient centrifugation, PBMC were separated from whole blood and then either used fresh or cryopreserved at -140C. The overlapping peptide pools covered the spike proteins of SARS-CoV-2 as well as those of the common cold coronaviruses HCoV-NL63, HCoV-OC43 and HCoV-229E. The QIAamp micro DNA kit was used to extract genomic DNA from the cultured CD4+ T cells.

The V gene is TRBV29-1 and the J gene is TRBJ2-3, with a weak D call of TRBD2 (6 bases match). The TCR comes from a human donor who received a COVID-19 vaccine. The input for sequencing was CD4+ T cells from PBMCs cultured with HCoV-NL63 spike peptides, taken before COVID-19 vaccination. Interpreted using the paper, the cell subset or site label stands for: HCoV-NL63 spike overlapping peptide pool stimulation. Here is the DNA: TGCAGCGTTGAGGTGAGGCTAGCGTCTAGCACAGATACGCAGTATTTT. Its product reads: CSVEVRLASSTDTQYF.